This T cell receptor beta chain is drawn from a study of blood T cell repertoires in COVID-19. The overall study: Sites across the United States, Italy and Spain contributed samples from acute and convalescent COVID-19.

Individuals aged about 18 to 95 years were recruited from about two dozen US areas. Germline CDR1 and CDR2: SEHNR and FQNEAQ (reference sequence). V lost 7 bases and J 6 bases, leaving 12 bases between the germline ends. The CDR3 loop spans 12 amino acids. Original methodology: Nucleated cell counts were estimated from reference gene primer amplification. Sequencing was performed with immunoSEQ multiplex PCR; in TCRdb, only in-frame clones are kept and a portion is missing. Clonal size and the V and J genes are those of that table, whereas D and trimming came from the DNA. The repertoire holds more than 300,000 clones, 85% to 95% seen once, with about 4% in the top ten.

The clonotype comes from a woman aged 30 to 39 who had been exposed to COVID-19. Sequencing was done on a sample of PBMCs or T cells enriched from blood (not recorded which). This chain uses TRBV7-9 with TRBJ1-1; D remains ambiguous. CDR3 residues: CASTSGFPEAFF. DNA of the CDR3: TGTGCCAGCACTTCGGGGTTTCCTGAAGCTTTCTTT.